This record covers a single TCR beta chain. Its target is unknown. CDR1 is SGHTA and CDR2 is FQGNSA in the germline V gene. V lost 3 bases, J lost 11 bases, and 4 bases stayed unmatched. This CDR3 has 13 residues. Researchers attached unique molecular identifiers to individual cDNA molecules. Each CDR3 protein gets one entry after TCRdb re-called the 5' RACE reads with MiXCR. The profile shows 70,000 to 75,000 distinct CDR3 sequences, 9% to 15% of them singletons. The sample belongs to a study of early T cells in non-severe SARS-CoV-2 infection. For the study at large: The input, bulk RNA from unsorted whole blood, was sequenced, and chains were unpaired. Regarding the study as a whole: VDJdb-based matching was biased toward anti-spike CD8 responses and missed private and CD4 specificities.

Sequenced: whole blood. This TCR was recovered from an adult who was a healthcare worker with PCR-confirmed SARS-CoV-2 infection or an uninfected control (not recorded which). The chain is built from TRBV7-2 and TRBJ2-3; 11 bases agree with TRBD2. The DNA for the CDR3 is TGTGCCAGCAGCTTGACTAGCGGGACGAAGCAGTATTTT. Amino acid sequence: CASSLTSGTKQYF.